This T cell receptor (beta chain) originates from a study of technical replicates of blood from a handful of donors. The CDR3 consists of 15 residues. Trimming removed 2 bases from V and 5 bases from J; junction bases left unmatched: 3. Germline V CDR1 and CDR2: MNHNY, SVGAGI (reference sequence). Clones were read by immunoSEQ multiplex PCR, and TCRdb kept only the in-frame ones, dropping some. Among around 70,000 clones listed, around 93% were seen once. The sequence was collected from a human donor in good health. The sequenced sample consisted of T cells isolated from PBMCs. This rearrangement joins TRBV6-6 to TRBJ2-1; 10 bases are shared with TRBD2. In DNA, the CDR3 is TGTGCCAGCAGTTACCGGACTAGCGGAAACAATGAGCAGTTCTTC. It codes for CASSYRTSGNNEQFF.